The 3 T cell receptor beta chains given below trace back to one sample, sequenced in a study of CD8 T cells in Susac syndrome. It was with random hexamers that roughly 0.5 to 1 ug RNA was reverse transcribed. Via MiXCR, TCRdb re-called the immunoSEQ multiplex PCR reads, giving one row per CDR3 protein. In the table there are 400,000 to 550,000 distinct CDR3 sequences, around 85% of which are singletons. What was sequenced was CD8+ T cells from PBMCs. The receptors come from a human donor with multiple sclerosis.

The rearrangement uses TRBV6-5 and TRBJ2-7; D remains unclear. Trimming cost V 0 bases and J 7 bases, with 13 bases left between them. The CDR3 is made up of 14 amino acids. Looked up from germline, CDR1 is MNHEY and CDR2 is SVGAGI. This chain's CDR3 is CASSYSTHHREQYF. CDR3 sequence (DNA): TGTGCCAGCAGTTACTCGACTCATCACCGTGAGCAGTACTTC.

The rearrangement joins TRBV3-1 to TRBJ1-1; D is ambiguous. Germline CDR1 LGHDT, CDR2 YNNKEL (reference sequence). V dropped 3 bases and J dropped 0 bases, with 11 bases sitting between them. The CDR3 is made up of 15 amino acids. The CDR3 DNA follows: TGTGCCAGCAGCCAGGTAGGTGACCTGAACACTGAAGCTTTCTTT. Its translation is CASSQVGDLNTEAFF.

The chain couples TRBV29-1 to TRBJ2-5; D is perhaps TRBD2 (6 bases). Per germline, CDR1 SQVTM and CDR2 ANQGSEA. The CDR3 consists of 15 residues. The germline V and J ends were trimmed by 0 bases and 2 bases, with 13 bases remaining between them. This chain's CDR3 is CSVEDLAGTQETQYF. CDR3 bases: TGCAGCGTTGAAGATCTGGCGGGGACTCAAGAGACCCAGTACTTC.